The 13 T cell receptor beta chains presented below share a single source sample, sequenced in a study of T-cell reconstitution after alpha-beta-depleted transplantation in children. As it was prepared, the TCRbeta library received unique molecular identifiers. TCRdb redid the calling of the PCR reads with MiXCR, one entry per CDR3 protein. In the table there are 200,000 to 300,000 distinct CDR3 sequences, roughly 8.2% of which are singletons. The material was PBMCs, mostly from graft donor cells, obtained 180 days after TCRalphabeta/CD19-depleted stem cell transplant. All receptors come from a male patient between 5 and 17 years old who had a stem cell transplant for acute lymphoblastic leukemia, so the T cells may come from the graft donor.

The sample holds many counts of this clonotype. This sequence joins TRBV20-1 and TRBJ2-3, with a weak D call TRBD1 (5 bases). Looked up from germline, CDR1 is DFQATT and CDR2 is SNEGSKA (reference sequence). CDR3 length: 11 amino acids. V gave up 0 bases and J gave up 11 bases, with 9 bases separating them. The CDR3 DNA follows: TGCAGTGCTAGAGACGGACACGTGCAGTATTTT. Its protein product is CSARDGHVQYF.

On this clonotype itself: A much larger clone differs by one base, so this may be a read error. DNA for the CDR3: TGCGCCAGCAGCGGGGGACACTTCACCGGGGAGCTGTATTTT. It specifies CASSGGHFTGELYF. The chain recombines TRBV5-1 with TRBJ2-2; D possibly corresponds to TRBD1 (6 bases). CDR3 length: 14 amino acids. Germline lookup yields CDR1 SGHRS and CDR2 YFSETQ. The full variable domain, in which reference TRBV5-1 and TRBJ2-2 provide the parts outside the CDR3, is KAGVTQTPRYLIKTRGQQVTLSCSPISGHRSVSWYQQTPGQGLQFLFEYFSETQRNKGNFPGRFSGRQFSNSRSEMNVSTLELGDSALYLCASSGGHFTGELYFGEGSRLTVL.

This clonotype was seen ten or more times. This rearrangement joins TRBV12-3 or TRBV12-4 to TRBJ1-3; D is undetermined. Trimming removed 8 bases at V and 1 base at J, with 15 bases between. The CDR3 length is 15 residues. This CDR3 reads CASPGPLGSGNTIYF. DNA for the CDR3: TGTGCCAGCCCTGGACCGCTGGGGTCTGGAAACACCATATATTTT.

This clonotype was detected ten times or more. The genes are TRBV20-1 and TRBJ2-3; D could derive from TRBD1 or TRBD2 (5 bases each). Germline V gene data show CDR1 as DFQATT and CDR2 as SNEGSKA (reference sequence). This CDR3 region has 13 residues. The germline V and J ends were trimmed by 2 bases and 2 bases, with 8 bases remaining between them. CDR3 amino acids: CSARMGVTDTQYF. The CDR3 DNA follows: TGCAGTGCTAGAATGGGGGTCACAGATACGCAGTATTTT.

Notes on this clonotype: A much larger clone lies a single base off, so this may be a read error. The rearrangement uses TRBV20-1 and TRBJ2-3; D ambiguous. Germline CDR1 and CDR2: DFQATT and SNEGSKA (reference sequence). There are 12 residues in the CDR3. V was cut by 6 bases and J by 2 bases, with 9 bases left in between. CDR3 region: CSAWSNTDTQYF. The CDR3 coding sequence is TGCAGTGCGTGGAGCAACACAGATACGCAGTATTTT.

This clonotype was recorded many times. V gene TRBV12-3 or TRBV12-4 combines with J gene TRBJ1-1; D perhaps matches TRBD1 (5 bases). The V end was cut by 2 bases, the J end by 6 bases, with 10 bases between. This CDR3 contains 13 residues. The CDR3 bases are TGTGCCAGCAGTTTATTACGGGGGGCTGAAGCTTTCTTT. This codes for CASSLLRGAEAFF.

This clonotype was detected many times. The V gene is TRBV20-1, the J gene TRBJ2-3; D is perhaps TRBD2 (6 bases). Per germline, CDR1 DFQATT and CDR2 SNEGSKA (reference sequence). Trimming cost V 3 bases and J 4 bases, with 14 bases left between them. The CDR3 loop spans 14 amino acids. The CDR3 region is CSARRGLGADTQYF. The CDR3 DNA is TGCAGTGCTAGGCGGGGCCTGGGGGCAGATACGCAGTATTTT.

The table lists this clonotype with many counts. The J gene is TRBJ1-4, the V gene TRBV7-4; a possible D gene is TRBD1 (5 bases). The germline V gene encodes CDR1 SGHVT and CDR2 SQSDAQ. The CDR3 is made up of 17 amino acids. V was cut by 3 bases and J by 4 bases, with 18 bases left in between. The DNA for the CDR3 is TGTGCCAGCAGCTTTGGGGGGAAGACAGCCTTTAATGAAAAACTGTTTTTT. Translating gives CASSFGGKTAFNEKLFF.

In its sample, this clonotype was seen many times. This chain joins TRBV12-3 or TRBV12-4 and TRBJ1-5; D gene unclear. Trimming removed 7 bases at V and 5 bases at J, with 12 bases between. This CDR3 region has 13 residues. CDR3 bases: TGTGCCAGCACCCCGTCCGGACATCAGCCCCAGCATTTT. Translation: CASTPSGHQPQHF.

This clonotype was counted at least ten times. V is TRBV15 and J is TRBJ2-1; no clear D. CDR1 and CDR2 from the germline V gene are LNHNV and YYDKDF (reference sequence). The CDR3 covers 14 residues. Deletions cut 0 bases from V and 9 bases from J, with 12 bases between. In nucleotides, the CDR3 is TGTGCCACCAGCAGAGATCTATGGGCGATTGAGCAGTTCTTC. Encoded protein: CATSRDLWAIEQFF.

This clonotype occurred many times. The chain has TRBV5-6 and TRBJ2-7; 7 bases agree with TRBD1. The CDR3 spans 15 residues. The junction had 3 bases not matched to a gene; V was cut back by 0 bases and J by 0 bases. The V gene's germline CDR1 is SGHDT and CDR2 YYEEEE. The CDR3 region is CASSLGRGSSYEQYF. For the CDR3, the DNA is TGTGCCAGCAGCTTGGGCAGGGGGAGCTCCTACGAGCAGTACTTC.

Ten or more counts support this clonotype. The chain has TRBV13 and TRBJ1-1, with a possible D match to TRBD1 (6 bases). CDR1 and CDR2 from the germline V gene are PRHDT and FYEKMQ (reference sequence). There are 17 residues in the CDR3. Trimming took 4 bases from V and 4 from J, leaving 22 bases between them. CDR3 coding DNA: TGTGCCAGCAGCTCACCCGACGGGGCAGGGGAGAGCACTGAAGCTTTCTTT. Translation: CASSSPDGAGESTEAFF. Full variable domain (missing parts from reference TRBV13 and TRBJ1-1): AAGVIQSPRHLIKEKRETATLKCYPIPRHDTVYWYQQGPGQDPQFLISFYEKMQSDKGSIPDRFSAQQFSDYHSELNMSSLELGDSALYFCASSSPDGAGESTEAFFGQGTRLTVV.

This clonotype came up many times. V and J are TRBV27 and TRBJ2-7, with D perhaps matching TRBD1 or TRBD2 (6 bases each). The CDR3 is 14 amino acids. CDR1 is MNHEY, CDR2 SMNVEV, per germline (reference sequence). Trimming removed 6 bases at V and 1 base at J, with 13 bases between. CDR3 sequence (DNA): TGTGCCAGCAGACTGGGGGGCAGGTCCTACGAGCAGTACTTC. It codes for CASRLGGRSYEQYF.